These 5 T cell receptor beta chains originate from one sample sequenced in a study of blood T cell repertoires in COVID-19. Produced via immunoSEQ multiplex PCR; TCRdb's table is partial and in-frame only. The sample has under 40,000 clones, 80% to 90% seen once. The sample consisted of peripheral blood. The receptors shown here come from a man aged 55 to 69 with active COVID-19.

The rearrangement uses TRBV9 and TRBJ2-3; 7 bases agree with TRBD2. V lost 0 bases, J lost 7 bases, and 11 bases stayed unmatched. Looked up from germline, CDR1 is SGDLS and CDR2 is YYNGEE. CDR3 length equals 16 residues. The CDR3 DNA reads TGTGCCAGCAGCGTAGCCCCCAGGGAGGGCCGGTATACGCAGTATTTT. Protein product: CASSVAPREGRYTQYF.

V usage is TRBV5-1 and J usage is TRBJ2-3, with D perhaps matching TRBD2 (5 bases). The CDR3 has 14 amino acids. V lost 0 bases and J lost 2, with 7 bases in between. Germline V gives CDR1 SGHRS, CDR2 YFSETQ. The CDR3 region has the DNA TGCGCCAGCAGCTTGGGAGGGCCCACAGATACGCAGTATTTT. Translating gives CASSLGGPTDTQYF.

The chain is built from TRBV20-1 and TRBJ2-7; 9 bases map to TRBD2. With V trimmed by 3 bases and J by 0 bases, 9 bases remained unmatched. Germline CDR1 reads DFQATT; CDR2 reads SNEGSKA (reference sequence). The length of the CDR3 is 16 residues. The CDR3 DNA reads as TGCAGTGCTAGTGAACCTCCTAGCGGGGTCTCCTACGAGCAGTACTTC. The encoded protein is CSASEPPSGVSYEQYF.

This chain connects TRBV15 to TRBJ2-5; 7 positions match TRBD2. V trimming: 0 bases; J trimming: 4 bases; junction bases outside the gene matches: 5. Germline CDR1 and CDR2: LNHNV and YYDKDF (reference sequence). CDR3 size: 15 residues. DNA for the CDR3: TGTGCCACCAGCAGAGATCCGACTAGCTCAGAGACCCAGTACTTC. Residues: CATSRDPTSSETQYF. Together with reference TRBV15 and TRBJ2-5, the CDR3 gives the full variable domain: DAMVIQNPRYQVTQFGKPVTLSCSQTLNHNVMYWYQQKSSQAPKLLFHYYDKDFNNEADTPDNFQSRRPNTSFCFLDIRSPGLGDTAMYLCATSRDPTSSETQYFGPGTRLLVL.

This chain uses TRBV4-1 with TRBJ2-3, with TRBD1 as a possible D gene (5 bases). Germline CDR1 reads MGHRA; CDR2 reads YSYEKL. V was shortened by 4 bases and J by 6 bases, with 17 bases between the two germline ends. The CDR3 length is 15 residues. CDR3: CASSPTGGLGDTQYF. CDR3 nucleotides: TGCGCCAGCAGCCCAACAGGTGGGCTCGGGGATACGCAGTATTTT.